Shown below are 5 T cell receptor beta chains from a single sample sequenced in a study of metastatic and nonmetastatic thyroid tumors. None of the patients had undergone any treatment ahead of thyroid surgery. TCRdb re-called clones from the PCR reads using MiXCR. The sample gives under 25,000 clones, around an eighth of which show up once; about a sixth is in the top ten. What was sequenced was blood. The source is a female donor with papillary thyroid cancer or a benign thyroid nodule (not recorded which). Some clones in this sample may be carry-over from other donors' samples.

This clone appeared a few times. The chain has TRBV12-3 or TRBV12-4 and TRBJ2-1; 10 positions agree with TRBD2. The CDR3 spans 13 residues. J gave up 10 bases and V 7 bases, and 7 bases lay outside the gene matches. The CDR3 sequence: CASTTFSGREQFF. In nucleotides, the CDR3 is TGTGCCAGCACTACCTTTAGCGGGAGGGAGCAGTTCTTC.

This clone was counted between two and nine times. The chain joins TRBV2 to TRBJ2-7; no clear D gene. The CDR3 is 14 amino acids. Germline CDR1 is SNHLY and CDR2 is FYNNEI. The V gene lost 0 bases and the J gene lost 7 bases, with 13 bases spanning the gap. The chain's CDR3 is CASSEAVQWWEQYF. CDR3 bases: TGTGCCAGCAGTGAAGCTGTTCAGTGGTGGGAGCAGTACTTC.

The chain has TRBV12-3 or TRBV12-4 and TRBJ1-4; possibly TRBD1 for D (5 bases). The V end lost 7 bases, the J end lost 8 bases, and 17 bases lay between the germline ends. The CDR3 consists of 14 residues. DNA of the CDR3: TGTGCCAGCATCCGGGGGGAAATCGCGGAAAAACTGTTTTTT. Amino acid sequence: CASIRGEIAEKLFF.

This clone was detected ten times or more. The gene calls are TRBV6-2 or TRBV6-3 and TRBJ1-1; no clear D. Per germline, CDR1 MNHEY and CDR2 SVGEGT. Trimming took off 6 bases at V and 1 base at J, with 9 bases between the two ends. The CDR3 consists of 13 residues. The CDR3 loop is CASRIEGNTEAFF. The DNA of the CDR3 is TGTGCCAGCAGGATAGAGGGGAACACTGAAGCTTTCTTT.

This clone was counted ten times or more. This chain's CDR3 is CASSESGTTEAFF. In nucleotides, the CDR3 is TGCGCCAGCAGTGAGTCGGGGACGACTGAAGCTTTCTTT. The chain carries TRBV10-1 and TRBJ1-1; D is possibly TRBD1 (5 bases). CDR1 and CDR2 (germline): WNHNN, SYGVQD (reference sequence). V was pared by 0 bases and J by 5 bases, with 7 bases between. CDR3 length equals 13 residues.